These 7 T cell receptor beta chains were sequenced from one sample in a study of beta chain features in type 1 diabetes. Findings of the study overall: Shortening of TCRB CDR3s, moderate but significant, appeared in all four CD4+ subsets of Type 1 diabetes patients.

Their antigens are not known. All of the isolated RNA was reverse transcribed, so expressed TCRB transcripts were sequenced. TCRdb's table, derived via immunoSEQ multiplex PCR, lists solely in-frame clones and lacks some. The profile shows 45,000 to 60,000 clones, just under 65% of them singletons. The sample comprised stem cell memory CD4+ T cells from blood. The receptors derive from a woman younger than 45 with type 1 diabetes.

In DNA form, the CDR3 reads TGTGCCAGCAGCCAAGCGGTACTACGGAGTGCAGATACGCAGTATTTT. Its protein product is CASSQAVLRSADTQYF. The J gene is TRBJ2-3, the V gene TRBV14; D not resolved. The V gene's germline CDR1 is SGHDN and CDR2 FVKESK. V lost 1 base to trimming and J lost 4 bases, with 15 bases between them. The CDR3 is 16 amino acids.

The chain couples TRBV6-6 to TRBJ1-1, with TRBD1 as a possible D gene (5 bases). CDR3 length: 14 residues. V lost 6 bases and J lost 2, with 13 bases in between. In germline, CDR1 is MNHNY, CDR2 SVGAGI (reference sequence). CDR3 amino acids: CASRQDGANTEAFF. CDR3 bases: TGTGCCAGCAGACAGGATGGGGCTAACACTGAAGCTTTCTTT.

This chain connects TRBV27 to TRBJ2-3, with D perhaps TRBD2 (5 bases). CDR3 length: 13 residues. Trimming shortened V by 2 bases and J by 7 bases, and 10 bases separated the two germline ends. From germline, CDR1 is MNHEY and CDR2 SMNVEV (reference sequence). The chain's CDR3 is CASSLTGGYTQYF. CDR3 bases: TGTGCCAGCAGTTTAACGGGCGGGTATACGCAGTATTTT.

The chain employs TRBV6-5 and TRBJ1-1; 7 bases match TRBD1. Germline assignment: CDR1 MNHEY and CDR2 SVGAGI. The CDR3 contains 14 residues. The ends lost 5 bases at V and 1 base at J; junction bases unmatched: 4. DNA of the CDR3: TGTGCCAGCAGTATCCGGGACAGGAACACTGAAGCTTTCTTT. It translates to CASSIRDRNTEAFF.

The chain recombines TRBV27 with TRBJ1-5, with D unclear. Between the trimmed V and J ends, which lost 2 bases and 4 bases, there was a span of 6 bases. The CDR3 has 13 residues. The V gene's germline CDR1 is MNHEY and CDR2 SMNVEV (reference sequence). DNA for the CDR3: TGTGCCAGCAGTTTAACGGTAAATCAGCCCCAGCATTTT. It codes for CASSLTVNQPQHF.

This clone was observed a few times. This rearrangement joins TRBV2 to TRBJ2-1, with 7 bases aligning to TRBD2. J lost 7 bases, V lost 7 bases, and 7 bases had no gene match. This CDR3 is built from 13 residues. Looked up from germline, CDR1 is SNHLY and CDR2 is FYNNEI. The CDR3 region has the DNA TGTGCCAGCAACCCACCCGGGGGGAATGAGCAGTTCTTC. Protein product: CASNPPGGNEQFF.

This chain joins TRBV29-1 and TRBJ2-2, with D perhaps matching TRBD1 (5 bases). The CDR3 is 12 residues long. CDR1 and CDR2 (germline): SQVTM, ANQGSEA. V dropped 2 bases and J dropped 5 bases, with 6 bases sitting between them. The DNA for the CDR3 is TGCAGCGTTGAAAAGGGGACCGGGGAGCTGTTTTTT. Its translation is CSVEKGTGELFF.